Described below is a single T cell receptor beta chain sequence and its context. This record comes from a study of siplizumab effects on memory and regulatory T cells. TCRdb's copy holds only in-frame clones and misses some; the assay was immunoSEQ multiplex PCR. The table includes some 62,000 clones, 70% to 80% detected once. Material: memory CD4+ T cells sorted from blood. The TCR sequence derives from a human donor in good health.

This chain's CDR3 is CASSLIWQAQETQYF. CDR3 coding DNA: TGTGCCAGCAGCTTAATCTGGCAGGCGCAAGAGACCCAGTACTTC. The J gene is TRBJ2-5, the V gene TRBV7-2; no reliable D call. Germline CDR1 and CDR2: SGHTA and FQGNSA. V dropped 2 bases and J dropped 2 bases, with 12 bases sitting between them. The CDR3 loop spans 15 amino acids.